This TCR beta chain was retrieved from a study of neoadjuvant anti-PD-1 for oral cavity cancer. Across the whole study: Patients mostly received three to four biweekly nivolumab doses at 3 mg/kg before surgery. Non-progressing patients received a fourth nivolumab dose near day 43, then surgery on days 50-56.

The protocol was immunoSEQ multiplex PCR, while the TCRdb copy is restricted to in-frame clones and leaves out a portion. Of about 13,000 clones in the sample, over 55% were seen once. Germline CDR1 is MDHEN and CDR2 is SYDVKM. The J segment lost 5 bases and the V segment lost 5 bases, leaving 10 bases of the junction unmatched. The CDR3 runs to 15 residues. Noted time point: after neoadjuvant nivolumab, at surgical resection. The receptor's source is a person aged 40 to 85 with oral cavity squamous cell carcinoma. The specimen comprised PBMCs, sampled after nivolumab (anti-PD-1) treatment. The chain is built from TRBV28 and TRBJ1-2, with 8 bases that match TRBD1. CDR3 DNA sequence: TGTGCCAGCAGTCCGCCGGACAGGGTGGGGTATGGCTACACCTTC. This codes for CASSPPDRVGYGYTF.